This TCR beta chain was sequenced during a study of cytomegalovirus exposure and HLA in healthy donors. Trimming removed 6 bases at V and 5 bases at J, with 11 bases between. This CDR3 spans 12 amino acids. The V gene's germline CDR1 is MNHNY and CDR2 SVGAGI (reference sequence). The PCR contained 60 Vbeta and 13 Jbeta primers. The assay was immunoSEQ multiplex PCR, and TCRdb's table has in-frame clones only and misses some. Here the sample spans about 78,000 clones, about four fifths being singletons. Source material: PBMCs. This chain uses TRBV6-6 with TRBJ2-7; D is possibly TRBD2 (5 bases). The sequence was collected from a man aged 45-65 years in good health and CMV-seropositive. CDR3 coding DNA: TGTGCCAGCAGATCGAGCGGCGACGAGCAGTACTTC. It codes for CASRSSGDEQYF.